Shown below are 23 T cell receptor beta chains from a single sample sequenced in a study of T cells in Graves' hyperthyroidism and ophthalmopathy. It was RNA transcripts that yielded the amplified TCR beta CDR3 regions. First-round RT-PCR of the TCR CDR3 relied on the HTBI primer set. TCRdb used MiXCR to reprocess the multiplex PCR reads, holding one entry per CDR3 protein. This sample yields around 690,000 distinct CDR3 sequences, of which around 16% are seen a single time; roughly 15% belongs to the top ten. The sequenced material came from blood. The receptors originated from a man aged 45-65 years with Graves' hyperthyroidism.

This clonotype was counted between two and nine times. The V and J genes are TRBV11-2 and TRBJ2-2, with 9 bases matching TRBD2. The ends lost 1 base at V and 5 bases at J; junction bases unmatched: 2. CDR1 SGHAT and CDR2 FQNNGV come from the germline V gene. The CDR3 has 15 amino acids. The CDR3 sequence: CASSLVAGGTGELFF. CDR3 in DNA: TGTGCCAGCAGCTTAGTGGCGGGAGGGACCGGGGAGCTGTTTTTT. Full variable domain (remainder filled in from reference TRBV11-2 and TRBJ2-2): EAGVAQSPRYKIIEKRQSVAFWCNPISGHATLYWYQQILGQGPKLLIQFQNNGVVDDSQLPKDRFSAERLKGVDSTLKIQPAKLEDSAVYLCASSLVAGGTGELFFGEGSRLTVL.

This clonotype was counted many times. This chain links TRBV20-1 with TRBJ2-7; 14 nucleotides match TRBD2. Trimming took 3 bases from V and 3 from J; bases not matched to a gene: 4. CDR1 DFQATT and CDR2 SNEGSKA come from the germline V gene (reference sequence). The CDR3 has 15 residues. The CDR3 nucleotides read TGCAGTGCTAGGGGGACTAGCGGGAGCCTCTACGAGCAGTACTTC. Its translation: CSARGTSGSLYEQYF.

This clonotype has more than one count but fewer than ten. The chain carries TRBV28 and TRBJ2-7; D call uncertain. There are 14 residues in the CDR3. V was clipped by 8 bases and J by 6 bases, with 20 bases between them. Looked up from germline, CDR1 is MDHEN and CDR2 is SYDVKM. DNA for the CDR3: TGTGCCAGCCGCAGGCGGCCTACCTGGGGCGAGCAGTACTTC. Its translation is CASRRRPTWGEQYF.

Ten or more counts support this clonotype. The CDR3: CASSFSNYGYTF. The CDR3 DNA reads TGTGCCAGCAGTTTCAGTAACTATGGCTACACCTTC. V gene TRBV12-3 or TRBV12-4 combines with J gene TRBJ1-2; the D is unclear. This CDR3 is built from 12 residues. Trimming took off 3 bases at V and 1 base at J, with 3 bases between the two ends.

This clonotype has just a few counts. The chain carries TRBV7-2 and TRBJ2-2, with TRBD2 matching 8 bases. Germline assignment: CDR1 SGHTA and CDR2 FQGNSA. This CDR3 spans 15 amino acids. J was trimmed by 7 bases and V by 1 base; bases with no gene match: 5. The CDR3 bases are TGTGCCAGCAGCTTAGTAGGACTAGCCGACGGGGAGCTGTTTTTT. This encodes CASSLVGLADGELFF.

This clonotype was detected ten times or more. This chain connects TRBV2 to TRBJ1-6; perhaps TRBD1 as D (6 bases). The CDR3 has 15 amino acids. The germline CDR1 and CDR2 sequences are SNHLY and FYNNEI. V was pared by 5 bases and J by 6 bases, with 14 bases between. In nucleotides, the CDR3 is TGTGCCAGCAGTTATTCCAGGGGAGCTAATTCACCCCTCCACTTT. This encodes CASSYSRGANSPLHF.

This clonotype came up a few times. The rearrangement links TRBV18 to TRBJ2-6, with D possibly matching TRBD2 (6 bases). The V end lost 2 bases, the J end lost 2 bases, and 16 bases lay between the germline ends. In germline, CDR1 is KGHSH, CDR2 LQKENI. The CDR3 runs to 18 residues. CDR3 residues: CASSPKHRGSTGANVLTF. CDR3 sequence (DNA): TGTGCCAGCTCACCAAAGCATCGGGGGTCTACTGGGGCCAACGTCCTGACTTTC.

This clonotype showed up many times. The rearrangement links TRBV11-1 to TRBJ2-7; TRBD2 might be the D (6 bases). Germline V gene sequence: CDR1 SGHAT, CDR2 FQDESV (reference sequence). The V and J ends lost 3 bases and 3 bases respectively, with 9 bases between them. The CDR3 extends over 13 amino acids. The CDR3 reads CASSFGSGYEQYF. CDR3 sequence (DNA): TGTGCCAGCAGCTTCGGTAGCGGCTACGAGCAGTACTTC.

This chain links TRBV20-1 with TRBJ2-3; 10 nucleotides line up with TRBD2. There are 19 residues in the CDR3. Germline V lookup: CDR1 DFQATT, CDR2 SNEGSKA (reference sequence). Trimming took 1 base from V and 0 from J; bases not matched to a gene: 13. The CDR3: CSARAPSASGRASTDTQYF. In nucleotides, the CDR3 is TGCAGTGCTAGAGCTCCCTCCGCTAGCGGGAGAGCAAGCACAGATACGCAGTATTTT.

This clonotype was counted at least ten times. V and J are TRBV2 and TRBJ1-1; 7 positions agree with TRBD1. J was trimmed by 1 base and V by 6 bases; bases with no gene match: 2. Germline lookup yields CDR1 SNHLY and CDR2 FYNNEI. This CDR3 is 13 amino acids long. The CDR3 reads CASRRGPNTEAFF. The CDR3 DNA reads TGTGCCAGCAGAAGGGGGCCGAACACTGAAGCTTTCTTT.

The table lists this clonotype with many counts. The rearrangement uses TRBV6-2 or TRBV6-3 and TRBJ2-7; 9 bases are a match to TRBD1. Germline V gene lookup returns CDR1 MNHEY and CDR2 SVGEGT. V lost 6 bases and J lost 3; bases outside the gene matches: 6. This CDR3 has 14 residues. DNA for the CDR3: TGTGCCAGCAGCGGGACAGGGCACCTCTACGAGCAGTACTTC. Protein product: CASSGTGHLYEQYF.

Points on this clonotype: Being one base from a much bigger clone, this may be a read error. The chain links TRBV2 to TRBJ2-4; no reliable D call. The CDR3 spans 13 residues. The germline V and J ends were trimmed by 4 bases and 7 bases, with 11 bases remaining between them. Germline CDR1 and CDR2: SNHLY and FYNNEI. This CDR3 is CASSADKDNIQYF. The CDR3 bases are TGTGCCAGCAGTGCTGACAAGGACAACATTCAGTACTTC.

Ten or more counts support this clonotype. V is TRBV2 and J is TRBJ2-7, with no clear D. The CDR3 runs 14 residues. In germline, CDR1 is SNHLY, CDR2 FYNNEI. Trimming removed 3 bases at V and 1 base at J, with 10 bases between. The CDR3 is CASSDSEASYEQYF. For the CDR3, the DNA is TGTGCCAGCAGTGATTCAGAGGCGTCCTACGAGCAGTACTTC.

As to this clonotype: This sequence may be a read error, since a much larger clone differs from it by one base. This chain uses TRBV6-5 with TRBJ2-7, with TRBD2 as a possible D gene (6 bases). The germline CDR1 and CDR2 sequences are MNHEY and SVGAGI. CDR3 length: 14 residues. The CDR3 DNA follows: TGTGCCAGCAGTTACGCGGAGGGATCGGGAGAGCATTACTTC. Protein sequence: CASSYAEGSGEHYF.

This clonotype was observed at least ten times. V usage is TRBV2 and J usage is TRBJ1-5, with D possibly matching TRBD1 (5 bases). This CDR3 spans 14 amino acids. Germline V gene lookup returns CDR1 SNHLY and CDR2 FYNNEI. Trimming cost V 7 bases and J 7 bases, with 17 bases left between them. CDR3 DNA sequence: TGTGCCAGCAACTCCGGGGGGGGAAAACAGCCCCAGCATTTT. It encodes CASNSGGGKQPQHF.

Many counts were recorded for this clonotype. This chain connects TRBV12-3 or TRBV12-4 to TRBJ2-5; TRBD2 agrees at 12 bases. V gave up 6 bases and J gave up 3 bases; unmatched junction bases: 5. This CDR3 is 15 amino acids long. In nucleotides, the CDR3 is TGTGCCAGCAGGGGGACTAGCGGGTCGAAAGAGACCCAGTACTTC. Amino acids: CASRGTSGSKETQYF.

This clonotype showed up many times. The rearrangement links TRBV28 to TRBJ2-2; no clear D gene. There are 12 residues in the CDR3. Between the trimmed V and J ends, which lost 8 bases and 1 base, there was a span of 5 bases. Germline CDR1 reads MDHEN; CDR2 reads SYDVKM. Here the CDR3 reads CASEKNTGELFF. CDR3 coding DNA: TGTGCCAGCGAGAAGAACACCGGGGAGCTGTTTTTT. Based on the CDR3 plus reference TRBV28 and TRBJ2-2, the full variable domain is DVKVTQSSRYLVKRTGEKVFLECVQDMDHENMFWYRQDPGLGLRLIYFSYDVKMKEKGDIPEGYSVSREKKERFSLILESASTNQTSMYLCASEKNTGELFFGEGSRLTVL.

The chain joins TRBV5-1 to TRBJ2-1; possible D gene TRBD2, 6 bases. Per germline, CDR1 SGHRS and CDR2 YFSETQ. V lost 7 bases to trimming and J lost 7 bases, with 15 bases between them. This CDR3 contains 13 residues. CDR3 in amino acids: CASYYTGGNEQFF. In nucleotides, the CDR3 is TGCGCCAGCTACTACACCGGGGGAAATGAGCAGTTCTTC.

The chain links TRBV7-9 to TRBJ2-7; 9 nucleotides align to TRBD1. Germline trimming cut 2 bases from V and 6 bases from J; bases unmatched to any gene: 5. The CDR3 is 14 amino acids. Germline-derived CDR1 and CDR2 are SEHNR and FQNEAQ (reference sequence). The CDR3 here is CASSLSGQGREQYF. Written as DNA, the CDR3 is TGTGCCAGCAGCTTATCCGGACAGGGGCGCGAGCAGTACTTC.

Ten or more counts support this clonotype. The gene calls are TRBV2 and TRBJ2-1, with D tentatively TRBD2 (7 bases). The CDR3 runs to 16 residues. In germline, CDR1 is SNHLY, CDR2 FYNNEI. Trimming took 3 bases from V and 10 from J, leaving 22 bases between them. The CDR3 DNA reads as TGTGCCAGCAGTGAGGGGGCGGGAGAAGTGGGGGAGGAGCAGTTCTTC. Its protein product is CASSEGAGEVGEEQFF.

A remark on this clonotype: This could be a read error, since a much larger clone is one nucleotide away. The V and J genes are TRBV11-2 and TRBJ2-5; possible D gene TRBD2, 6 bases. The CDR3 covers 14 residues. The germline V gene encodes CDR1 SGHAT and CDR2 FQNNGV. The CDR3 sequence is CAGSLVEGQETQYF. CDR3 DNA: TGTGCCGGCAGCTTAGTGGAGGGACAAGAGACCCAGTACTTC.

The V gene is TRBV5-1, the J gene TRBJ2-1; D is unclear. Germline V CDR1 and CDR2: SGHRS, YFSETQ. V was cut by 0 bases and J by 6 bases, with 13 bases left in between. The CDR3 consists of 15 residues. In DNA, the CDR3 is TGCGCCAGCAGCTTGGAACCAGTAACCCTCAATGAGCAGTTCTTC. Protein product: CASSLEPVTLNEQFF.

The J gene is TRBJ1-3, the V gene TRBV5-1, with 10 nucleotides matching TRBD1. CDR3 length: 16 residues. The germline V gene encodes CDR1 SGHRS and CDR2 YFSETQ. The V and J ends lost 4 bases and 2 bases, in that order; junction bases with no gene match: 6. The CDR3 coding sequence is TGCGCCAGCAGCCCCGGGACAGGGGAAGCTGGAAACACCATATATTTT. It encodes CASSPGTGEAGNTIYF.